The 30 T cell receptor beta chains given below trace back to one sample, sequenced in a study of blood T cells in healthy people across ages. A J-beta primer mix and a sample-barcoded 5' primer were used in a second PCR of roughly 6 to 11 cycles. TCRdb redid the calling of the 5' RACE reads with MiXCR, one entry per CDR3 protein. The sample has 450,000 to 700,000 distinct CDR3 sequences, 27% seen once. The sample comprised blood. The receptors shown here come from a woman in her 70s in good health.

There are a few counts of this clonotype. The chain combines TRBV5-1 with TRBJ1-2; no clear D. Trimming shortened V by 2 bases and J by 5 bases, and 10 bases separated the two germline ends. This CDR3 comprises 13 residues. The germline V gene has CDR1 SGHRS and CDR2 YFSETQ. Written as DNA, the CDR3 is TGCGCCAGCAGCTTAGAGACGAGATATGGCTACACCTTC. Translation gives CASSLETRYGYTF.

This clonotype was observed a handful of times. The chain is built from TRBV20-1 and TRBJ1-2; 7 nucleotides line up with TRBD1. This CDR3 is built from 14 residues. Germline assignment: CDR1 DFQATT and CDR2 SNEGSKA (reference sequence). Trimming took 1 base from V and 6 from J; bases not matched to a gene: 8. The CDR3 region has the DNA TGCAGTGCTAGAGGAGGGACAGATGGCCATGGCTACACCTTC. It specifies CSARGGTDGHGYTF.

The CDR3 region is CSSGGGFGDTEAFF. In DNA form, the CDR3 reads TGCAGCTCGGGAGGGGGGTTCGGGGACACTGAAGCTTTCTTT. The chain carries TRBV29-1 and TRBJ1-1, with D possibly matching TRBD1 (6 bases). CDR3 length equals 14 residues. Germline V gene sequence: CDR1 SQVTM, CDR2 ANQGSEA. Trimming took off 8 bases at V and 3 bases at J, with 19 bases between the two ends.

In DNA, the CDR3 is TGTGCCAGCAGTTTGACTAGCGGGGGGAGAGCAGATACGCAGTATTTT. Translating gives CASSLTSGGRADTQYF. V and J are TRBV12-3 or TRBV12-4 and TRBJ2-3, with 13 positions matching TRBD2. The CDR3 contains 16 residues. V was pared by 3 bases and J by 4 bases, with 4 bases of the junction left unmatched.

The gene calls are TRBV6-1 and TRBJ1-5; D gene unclear. Trimming took off 6 bases at V and 4 bases at J, with 7 bases between the two ends. The CDR3 is made up of 12 amino acids. Germline V lookup: CDR1 MNHNS, CDR2 SASEGT. CDR3 protein: CASSELNQPQHF. The CDR3 nucleotides read TGTGCCAGCAGCGAGCTTAATCAGCCCCAGCATTTT.

In this sample, this clonotype turned up once. The V gene is TRBV20-1, the J gene TRBJ1-5, with D perhaps matching TRBD1 (5 bases). V was shortened by 5 bases and J by 4 bases, with 9 bases between the two germline ends. The CDR3 is made up of 12 amino acids. Germline V gives CDR1 DFQATT, CDR2 SNEGSKA (reference sequence). The CDR3: CSAGTANQPQHF. CDR3 bases: TGCAGTGCTGGGACTGCTAATCAGCCCCAGCATTTT.

The V gene is TRBV3-1, the J gene TRBJ1-1; D call uncertain. Germline lookup yields CDR1 LGHDT and CDR2 YNNKEL (reference sequence). This CDR3 comprises 14 residues. V was trimmed by 4 bases and J by 5 bases, leaving 14 bases between them. CDR3 protein: CASSPSVMGTEAFF. The DNA for the CDR3 is TGTGCCAGCAGCCCGTCGGTGATGGGGACTGAAGCTTTCTTT.

The chain uses TRBV20-1 and TRBJ1-4; D perhaps matches TRBD1 (6 bases). Looked up from germline, CDR1 is DFQATT and CDR2 is SNEGSKA (reference sequence). V dropped 0 bases and J dropped 10 bases, with 12 bases sitting between them. The CDR3 consists of 13 residues. CDR3 region: CSARDRRGAKLFF. As DNA, the CDR3 is TGCAGTGCTAGAGATCGTCGGGGGGCAAAACTGTTTTTT.

The J gene is TRBJ1-4, the V gene TRBV4-3; D remains ambiguous. Deletions cut 5 bases from V and 8 bases from J, with 21 bases between. The germline CDR1 and CDR2 sequences are LGHNA and YSLEER. The CDR3 has 16 amino acids. The CDR3: CASSALAGSLGEKLFF. As DNA, the CDR3 is TGCGCCAGCAGCGCCCTCGCTGGCTCCTTGGGAGAAAAACTGTTTTTT.

V and J are TRBV20-1 and TRBJ2-3; the match to TRBD2 covers 8 bases. Germline lookup yields CDR1 DFQATT and CDR2 SNEGSKA (reference sequence). The CDR3 has 17 residues. V was clipped by 3 bases and J by 0 bases; unmatched bases: 11. The CDR3 nucleotides are TGCAGTGCTAGTGGTCGGGGGGGCCGGGATAGCACAGATACGCAGTATTTT. Protein sequence: CSASGRGGRDSTDTQYF.

This clonotype turned up a few times. The CDR3, as DNA: TGTGCCATCAGTGGGCTAGCGGGGACCACAGATACGCAGTATTTT. This translates into CAISGLAGTTDTQYF. The chain recombines TRBV10-3 with TRBJ2-3; 9 positions match TRBD2. CDR1 and CDR2 from the germline V gene are ENHRY and SYGVKD. This CDR3 spans 15 amino acids. Trimming removed 4 bases from V and 2 bases from J; junction bases left unmatched: 4.

This clonotype has at least ten counts. The rearrangement joins TRBV7-8 to TRBJ2-5, with D perhaps matching TRBD2 (6 bases). Trimming pared 5 bases from V and 5 bases from J, leaving 15 bases between. CDR1 and CDR2 from the germline V gene are SGHVS and FQNEAQ. There are 14 residues in the CDR3. CDR3 in DNA: TGTGCCAGCAGCCCACTAGCCTCCGGGGAGACCCAGTACTTC. It encodes CASSPLASGETQYF.

V gene TRBV5-1 combines with J gene TRBJ2-5; a possible D gene is TRBD2 (5 bases). Germline V gene sequence: CDR1 SGHRS, CDR2 YFSETQ. V was cut by 2 bases and J by 7 bases, with 12 bases left in between. This CDR3 comprises 13 residues. CDR3 DNA: TGCGCCAGCAGCTTAAAAGTTGCGGGGACCCAGTACTTC. Translated: CASSLKVAGTQYF.

The sample holds a few counts of this clonotype. This sequence joins TRBV5-1 and TRBJ2-3, with 11 bases fitting TRBD1. The V and J ends lost 4 bases and 2 bases, in that order; junction bases with no gene match: 6. Germline V CDR1 and CDR2: SGHRS, YFSETQ. The CDR3 runs to 16 residues. The CDR3: CASSGGQGDATDTQYF. For the CDR3, the DNA is TGCGCCAGCAGCGGGGGACAGGGGGATGCCACAGATACGCAGTATTTT.

This clonotype has a handful of counts. This chain joins TRBV6-6 and TRBJ1-1; D is ambiguous. The CDR3 runs 17 residues. Between the trimmed V and J ends, which lost 7 bases and 0 bases, there was a span of 21 bases. Germline V gives CDR1 MNHNY, CDR2 SVGAGI (reference sequence). The CDR3 bases are TGTGCCAGCACAAAGGCAGTGCGAACGACGGTGAACACTGAAGCTTTCTTT. It encodes CASTKAVRTTVNTEAFF.

In its sample, this clonotype was seen a few times. V usage is TRBV12-3 or TRBV12-4 and J usage is TRBJ2-6, with unresolved D. V lost 7 bases to trimming and J lost 0 bases, with 7 bases between them. CDR3 length equals 14 residues. The CDR3 DNA is TGTGCCAGCACCCTGGACTCTGGGGCCAACGTCCTGACTTTC. Its translation is CASTLDSGANVLTF.

This sequence joins TRBV6-1 and TRBJ2-1, with 10 bases matching TRBD2. The CDR3 extends over 16 amino acids. V gave up 5 bases and J gave up 0 bases; unmatched junction bases: 4. Per the germline V gene, CDR1 is MNHNS and CDR2 is SASEGT. The CDR3 region has the DNA TGTGCCAGCAGTTTACTAGCGGGGCGCTCCTACAATGAGCAGTTCTTC. It encodes CASSLLAGRSYNEQFF.

This chain links TRBV3-1 with TRBJ2-5; D is unresolved. Trimming pared 0 bases from V and 2 bases from J, leaving 10 bases between. Germline CDR1 is LGHDT and CDR2 is YNNKEL (reference sequence). The CDR3 loop spans 15 amino acids. The CDR3 is CASSQDGRVQETQYF. CDR3 nucleotide sequence: TGTGCCAGCAGCCAAGATGGCCGGGTTCAAGAGACCCAGTACTTC.

The genes are TRBV25-1 and TRBJ2-1, with D possibly TRBD1 on 6 matching bases. The length of the CDR3 is 17 residues. Germline V CDR1 and CDR2: MGHDK, SYGVNS. Trimming stripped 3 bases from V and 2 bases from J, with 17 bases between. CDR3 nucleotides: TGTGCCAGCAGTGACCCACAGGGAAGCTCTCCCTACAATGAGCAGTTCTTC. Translating gives CASSDPQGSSPYNEQFF. The full variable domain, with the rest looked up from reference TRBV25-1 and TRBJ2-1, is EADIYQTPRYLVIGTGKKITLECSQTMGHDKMYWYQQDPGMELHLIHYSYGVNSTEKGDLSSESTVSRIRTEHFPLTLESARPSHTSQYLCASSDPQGSSPYNEQFFGPGTRLTVL.

In this sample, this clonotype turned up a few times. The chain joins TRBV10-3 to TRBJ2-1; 9 nucleotides match TRBD2. Near its end, the DNA agrees better with TRBJ2-5, so the J call may be wrong. The CDR3 is made up of 15 amino acids. CDR1 ENHRY and CDR2 SYGVKD come from the germline V gene. The CDR3 sequence: CAIKHSSGAQETQYF. The CDR3 DNA reads TGTGCCATCAAACACTCTAGCGGGGCACAAGAGACCCAGTACTTC.

The chain joins TRBV7-8 to TRBJ2-7; possibly TRBD1 for D (5 bases). This CDR3 is built from 16 residues. Germline V gives CDR1 SGHVS, CDR2 FQNEAQ. The V end was cut by 4 bases, the J end by 0 bases, with 16 bases between. The CDR3 nucleotides read TGTGCCAGCAGCTATCAACCTCACCAGGGCTCCTACGAGCAGTACTTC. It yields the protein CASSYQPHQGSYEQYF.

This chain links TRBV20-1 with TRBJ1-6; TRBD1 matches at 9 bases. CDR1 is DFQATT, CDR2 SNEGSKA, per germline (reference sequence). The CDR3 sequence is 15 residues long. V shed 3 bases and J 7 bases; nucleotides not matched to a gene: 7. This CDR3 is CSASTGTGQNSPLHF. In DNA form, the CDR3 reads TGCAGTGCTAGTACCGGGACAGGGCAGAATTCACCCCTCCACTTT.

V and J are TRBV7-2 and TRBJ2-1; the D is unclear. V lost 4 bases and J 10 bases, leaving 20 bases between the germline ends. This CDR3 comprises 15 residues. CDR1 SGHTA and CDR2 FQGNSA come from the germline V gene. In nucleotides, the CDR3 is TGTGCCAGCAGCTATCAGACCGCTACTGGCATGGAGCAGTTCTTC. Amino acids: CASSYQTATGMEQFF.

The chain recombines TRBV14 with TRBJ2-4; D possibly uses TRBD1 or TRBD2 (5 bases each). V was trimmed by 5 bases and J by 6 bases, leaving 17 bases between them. CDR3 size: 15 residues. Germline V gene data show CDR1 as SGHDN and CDR2 as FVKESK. The DNA of the CDR3 is TGTGCCAGCAGCAAATCCGGGACCCTTGGAAACATTCAGTACTTC. Translation: CASSKSGTLGNIQYF.

This clonotype was seen many times. The chain joins TRBV6-6 to TRBJ2-5; 7 bases align to TRBD1. The CDR3 extends over 18 amino acids. The junction had 14 bases not matched to a gene; V was cut back by 0 bases and J by 4 bases. The V gene's germline CDR1 is MNHNY and CDR2 SVGAGI (reference sequence). The CDR3 loop is CASSYSSPPSTGPETQYF. The CDR3 DNA is TGTGCCAGCAGTTACTCTTCCCCACCTTCGACAGGGCCAGAGACCCAGTACTTC.

This chain links TRBV5-1 with TRBJ2-7, with unresolved D. The CDR3 extends over 14 amino acids. In germline, CDR1 is SGHRS, CDR2 YFSETQ. The ends were cut back, 1 base at V and 2 bases at J, with 10 bases in the middle. The CDR3 is CASSLTDATYEQYF. The CDR3 coding sequence is TGCGCCAGCAGCTTGACCGACGCTACCTACGAGCAGTACTTC.

The CDR3 sequence: CATGGGGSGANVLTF. The CDR3 DNA sequence: TGTGCCACGGGAGGGGGAGGCTCTGGGGCCAACGTCCTGACTTTC. The chain is built from TRBV2 and TRBJ2-6, with TRBD2 matching over 8 bases. Germline CDR1 is SNHLY and CDR2 is FYNNEI. CDR3 length: 15 amino acids. V lost 10 bases and J lost 0; bases outside the gene matches: 5.

The chain carries TRBV12-3 or TRBV12-4 and TRBJ2-3; D not certain. V lost 5 bases to trimming and J lost 1 base, with 13 bases between them. The CDR3 is 15 residues long. The CDR3 nucleotides read TGTGCCAGCAGTGCGAGTTATGAGGGCACAGATACGCAGTATTTT. This translates into CASSASYEGTDTQYF.

CDR3 DNA: TGCGCCAGCAGCCCCCCAGGAAGCGGGCCCACAGATACGCAGTATTTT. Amino acids: CASSPPGSGPTDTQYF. The chain recombines TRBV5-1 with TRBJ2-3; D possibly corresponds to TRBD2 (6 bases). Germline V gives CDR1 SGHRS, CDR2 YFSETQ. The germline V and J ends were trimmed by 4 bases and 2 bases, with 17 bases remaining between them. The CDR3 has 16 residues.

The J gene is TRBJ2-3, the V gene TRBV5-1; 7 bases map to TRBD2. J gave up 3 bases and V 4 bases, and 5 bases lay outside the gene matches. This CDR3 contains 14 residues. Germline CDR1 and CDR2: SGHRS and YFSETQ. CDR3 amino acids: CASSPGGWTDTQYF. The CDR3 DNA sequence: TGCGCCAGCAGCCCCGGGGGGTGGACAGATACGCAGTATTTT.